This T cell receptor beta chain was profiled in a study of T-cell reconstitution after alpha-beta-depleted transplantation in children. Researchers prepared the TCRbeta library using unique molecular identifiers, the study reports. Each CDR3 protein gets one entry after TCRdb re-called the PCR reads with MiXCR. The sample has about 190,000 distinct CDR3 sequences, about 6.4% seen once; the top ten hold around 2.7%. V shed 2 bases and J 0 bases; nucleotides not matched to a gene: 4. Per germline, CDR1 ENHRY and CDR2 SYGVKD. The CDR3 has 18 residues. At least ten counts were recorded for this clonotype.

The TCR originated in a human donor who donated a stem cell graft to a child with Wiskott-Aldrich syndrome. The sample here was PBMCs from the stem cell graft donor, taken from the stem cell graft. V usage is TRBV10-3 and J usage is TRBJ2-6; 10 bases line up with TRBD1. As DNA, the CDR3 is TGTGCCATCAGTGAGGGACAGGGGGAAGGCTCTGGGGCCAACGTCCTGACTTTC. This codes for CAISEGQGEGSGANVLTF.